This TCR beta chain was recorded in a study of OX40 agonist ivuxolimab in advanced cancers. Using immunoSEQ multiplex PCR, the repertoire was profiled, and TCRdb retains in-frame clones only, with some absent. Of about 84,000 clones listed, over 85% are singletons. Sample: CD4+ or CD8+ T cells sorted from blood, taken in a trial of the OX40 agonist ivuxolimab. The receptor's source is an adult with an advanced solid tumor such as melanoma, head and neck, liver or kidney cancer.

The CDR3 DNA reads as TGTGCCAGCAGCTTCCTAGGACTAGCGGGGATCTACAATGAGCAGTTCTTC. It codes for CASSFLGLAGIYNEQFF. The rearrangement uses TRBV7-8 and TRBJ2-1; the match to TRBD2 covers 12 bases. Germline-derived CDR1 and CDR2 are SGHVS and FQNEAQ. The CDR3 has 17 residues. V was clipped by 3 bases and J by 3 bases; unmatched bases: 6.